Sequencing of this T cell receptor beta chain was carried out in a study of graft-versus-host responses after intestinal transplantation. On this clone itself: The antigen is not known.

Germline V gene sequence: CDR1 MNHEY, CDR2 SVGAGI. Trimming stripped 6 bases from V and 7 bases from J, with 18 bases between. This CDR3 contains 15 residues. Repertoires were generated with immunoSEQ multiplex PCR, while TCRdb's copy carries only in-frame clones and drops some. The profile shows more than 65,000 clones, under 90% of them singletons. The chain carries TRBV6-5 and TRBJ1-4; tentatively, D is TRBD1 (6 bases). This TCR derives from a human donor who was the organ donor for an intestinal transplant. Sequenced material: unstimulated CD4+ T cells sorted from spleen or lymph node cells, taken before transplant. DNA for the CDR3: TGTGCCAGCAGACGGAACCAGGGGCGCGGTGAAAAACTGTTTTTT. Translation: CASRRNQGRGEKLFF.